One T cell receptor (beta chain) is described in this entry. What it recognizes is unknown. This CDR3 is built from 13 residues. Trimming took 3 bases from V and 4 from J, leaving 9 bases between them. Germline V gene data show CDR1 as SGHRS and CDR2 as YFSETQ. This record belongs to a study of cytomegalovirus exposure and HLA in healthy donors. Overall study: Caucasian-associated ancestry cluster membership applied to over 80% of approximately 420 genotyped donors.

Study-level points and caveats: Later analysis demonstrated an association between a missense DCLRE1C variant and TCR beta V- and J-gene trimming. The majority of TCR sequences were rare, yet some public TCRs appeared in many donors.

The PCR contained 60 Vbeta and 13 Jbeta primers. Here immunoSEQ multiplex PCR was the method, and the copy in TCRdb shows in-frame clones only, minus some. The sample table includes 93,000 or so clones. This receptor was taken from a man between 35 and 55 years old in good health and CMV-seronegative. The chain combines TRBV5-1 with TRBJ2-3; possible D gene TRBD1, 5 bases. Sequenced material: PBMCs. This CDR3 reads CASSSSGPDTQYF. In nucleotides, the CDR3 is TGCGCCAGCAGCTCTTCAGGGCCAGATACGCAGTATTTT.